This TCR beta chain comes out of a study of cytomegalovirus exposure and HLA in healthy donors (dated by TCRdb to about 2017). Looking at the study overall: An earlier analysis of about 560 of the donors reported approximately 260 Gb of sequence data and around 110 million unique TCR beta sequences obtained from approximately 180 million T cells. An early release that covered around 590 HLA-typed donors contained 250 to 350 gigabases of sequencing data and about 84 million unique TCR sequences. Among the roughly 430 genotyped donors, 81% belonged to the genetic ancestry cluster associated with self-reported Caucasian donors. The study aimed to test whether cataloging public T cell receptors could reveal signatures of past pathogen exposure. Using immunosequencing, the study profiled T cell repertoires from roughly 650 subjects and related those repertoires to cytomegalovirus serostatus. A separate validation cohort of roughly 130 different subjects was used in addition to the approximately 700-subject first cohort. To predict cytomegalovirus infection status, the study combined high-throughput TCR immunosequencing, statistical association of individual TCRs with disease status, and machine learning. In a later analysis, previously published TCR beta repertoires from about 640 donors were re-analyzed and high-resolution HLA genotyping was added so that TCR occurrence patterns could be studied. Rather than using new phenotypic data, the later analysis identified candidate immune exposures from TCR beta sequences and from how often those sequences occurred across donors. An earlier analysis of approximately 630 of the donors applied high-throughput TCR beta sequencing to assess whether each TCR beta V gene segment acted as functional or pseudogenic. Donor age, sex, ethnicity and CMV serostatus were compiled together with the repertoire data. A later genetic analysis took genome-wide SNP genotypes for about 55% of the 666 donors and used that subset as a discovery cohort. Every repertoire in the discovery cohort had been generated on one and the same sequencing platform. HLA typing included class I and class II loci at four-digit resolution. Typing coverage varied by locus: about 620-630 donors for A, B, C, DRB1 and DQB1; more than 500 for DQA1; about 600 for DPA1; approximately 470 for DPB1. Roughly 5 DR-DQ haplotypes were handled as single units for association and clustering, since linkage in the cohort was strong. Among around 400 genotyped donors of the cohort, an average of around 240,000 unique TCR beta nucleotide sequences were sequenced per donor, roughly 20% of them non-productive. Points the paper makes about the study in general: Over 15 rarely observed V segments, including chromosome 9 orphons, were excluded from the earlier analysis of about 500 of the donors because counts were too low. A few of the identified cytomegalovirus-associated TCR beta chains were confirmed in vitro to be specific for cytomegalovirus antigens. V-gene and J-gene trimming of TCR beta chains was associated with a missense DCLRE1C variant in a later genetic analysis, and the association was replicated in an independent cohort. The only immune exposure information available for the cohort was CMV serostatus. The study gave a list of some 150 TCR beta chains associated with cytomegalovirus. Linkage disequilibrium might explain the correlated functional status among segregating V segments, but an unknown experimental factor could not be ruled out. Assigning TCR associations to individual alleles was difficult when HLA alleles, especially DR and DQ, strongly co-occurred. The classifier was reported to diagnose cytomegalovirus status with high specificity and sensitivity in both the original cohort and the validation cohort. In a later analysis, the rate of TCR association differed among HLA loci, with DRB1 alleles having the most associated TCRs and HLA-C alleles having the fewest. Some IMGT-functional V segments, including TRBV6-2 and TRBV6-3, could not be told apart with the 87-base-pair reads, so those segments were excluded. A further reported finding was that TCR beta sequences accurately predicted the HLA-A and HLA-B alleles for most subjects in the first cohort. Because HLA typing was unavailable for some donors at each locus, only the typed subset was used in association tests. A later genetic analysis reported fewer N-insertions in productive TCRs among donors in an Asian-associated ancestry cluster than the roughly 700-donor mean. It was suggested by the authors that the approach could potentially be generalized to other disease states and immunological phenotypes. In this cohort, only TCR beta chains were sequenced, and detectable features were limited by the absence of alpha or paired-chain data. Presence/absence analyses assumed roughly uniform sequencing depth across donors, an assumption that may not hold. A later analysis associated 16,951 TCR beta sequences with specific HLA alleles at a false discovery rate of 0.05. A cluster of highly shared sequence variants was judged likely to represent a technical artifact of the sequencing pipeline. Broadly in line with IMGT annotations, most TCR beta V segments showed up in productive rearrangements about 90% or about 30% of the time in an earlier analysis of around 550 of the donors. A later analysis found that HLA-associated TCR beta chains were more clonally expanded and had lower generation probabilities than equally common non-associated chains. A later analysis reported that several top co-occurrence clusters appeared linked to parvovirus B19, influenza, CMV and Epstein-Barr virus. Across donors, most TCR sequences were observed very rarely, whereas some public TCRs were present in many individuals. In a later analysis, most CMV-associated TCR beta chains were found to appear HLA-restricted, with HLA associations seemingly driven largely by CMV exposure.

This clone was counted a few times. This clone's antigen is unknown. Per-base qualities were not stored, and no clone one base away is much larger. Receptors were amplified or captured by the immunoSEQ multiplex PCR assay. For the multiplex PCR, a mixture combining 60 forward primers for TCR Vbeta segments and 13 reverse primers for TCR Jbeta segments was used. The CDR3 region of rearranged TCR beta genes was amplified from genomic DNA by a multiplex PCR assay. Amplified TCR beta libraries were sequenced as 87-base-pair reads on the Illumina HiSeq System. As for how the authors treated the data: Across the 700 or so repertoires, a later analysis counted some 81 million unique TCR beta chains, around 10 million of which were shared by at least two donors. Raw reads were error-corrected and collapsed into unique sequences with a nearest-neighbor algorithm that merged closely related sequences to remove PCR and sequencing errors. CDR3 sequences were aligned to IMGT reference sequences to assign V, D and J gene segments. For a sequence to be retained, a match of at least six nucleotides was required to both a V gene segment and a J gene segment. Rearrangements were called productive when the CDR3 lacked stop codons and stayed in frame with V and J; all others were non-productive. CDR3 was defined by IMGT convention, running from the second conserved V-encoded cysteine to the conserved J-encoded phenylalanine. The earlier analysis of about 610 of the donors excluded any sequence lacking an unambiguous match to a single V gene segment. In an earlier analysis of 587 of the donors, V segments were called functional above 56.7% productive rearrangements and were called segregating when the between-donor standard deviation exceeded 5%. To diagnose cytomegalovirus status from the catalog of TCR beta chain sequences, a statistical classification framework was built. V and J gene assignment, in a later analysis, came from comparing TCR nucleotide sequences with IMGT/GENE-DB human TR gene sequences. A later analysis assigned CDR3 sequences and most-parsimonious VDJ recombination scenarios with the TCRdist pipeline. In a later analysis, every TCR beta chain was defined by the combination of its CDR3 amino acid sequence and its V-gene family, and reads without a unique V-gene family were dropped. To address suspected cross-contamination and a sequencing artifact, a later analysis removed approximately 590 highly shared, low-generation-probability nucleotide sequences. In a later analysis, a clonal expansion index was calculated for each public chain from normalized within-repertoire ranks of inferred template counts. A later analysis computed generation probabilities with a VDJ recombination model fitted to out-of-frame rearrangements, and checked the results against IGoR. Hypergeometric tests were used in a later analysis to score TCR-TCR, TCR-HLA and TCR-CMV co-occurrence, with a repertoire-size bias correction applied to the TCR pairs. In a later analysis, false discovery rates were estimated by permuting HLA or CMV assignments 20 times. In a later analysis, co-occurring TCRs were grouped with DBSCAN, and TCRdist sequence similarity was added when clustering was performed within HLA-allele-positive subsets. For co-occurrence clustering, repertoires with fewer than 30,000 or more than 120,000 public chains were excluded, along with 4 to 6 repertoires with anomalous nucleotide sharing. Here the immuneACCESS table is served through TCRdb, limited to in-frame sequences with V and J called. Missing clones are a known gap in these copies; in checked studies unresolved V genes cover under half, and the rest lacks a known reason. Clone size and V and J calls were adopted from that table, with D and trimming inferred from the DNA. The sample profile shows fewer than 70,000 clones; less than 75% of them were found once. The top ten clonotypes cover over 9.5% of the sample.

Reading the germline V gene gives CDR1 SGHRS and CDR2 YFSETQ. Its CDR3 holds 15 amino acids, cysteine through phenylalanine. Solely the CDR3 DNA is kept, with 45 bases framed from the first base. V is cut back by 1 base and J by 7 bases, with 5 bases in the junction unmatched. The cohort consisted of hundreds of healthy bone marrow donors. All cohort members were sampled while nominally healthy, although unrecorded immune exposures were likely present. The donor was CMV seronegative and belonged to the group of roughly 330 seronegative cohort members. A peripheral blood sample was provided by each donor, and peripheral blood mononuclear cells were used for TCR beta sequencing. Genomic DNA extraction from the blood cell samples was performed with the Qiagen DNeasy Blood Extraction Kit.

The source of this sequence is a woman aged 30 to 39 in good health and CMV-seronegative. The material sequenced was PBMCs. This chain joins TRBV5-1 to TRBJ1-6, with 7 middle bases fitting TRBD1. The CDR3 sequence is CASSLSGTENSPLHF. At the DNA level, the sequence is TGCGCCAGCAGCTTGTCAGGGACAGAGAATTCACCCCTCCACTTT.